A selection of T cell receptor beta chains follows, all from one sample in a study of T cell responses to AZD1222 COVID-19 vaccine. Assay used: immunoSEQ multiplex PCR; TCRdb lists only in-frame clones, some missing. Among 150,000 to 200,000 clones listed, 92% were seen once. The source was peripheral blood, collected on day 0 of AZD1222 vaccination. These receptors were taken from an adult in good health. Both conserved end residues are part of each CDR3. D genes are given only for firm matches. Where a row states a size, it is once, few, many or the class of an expanded clone; other rows omit it.

d_call clone_size j_call v_call cdr3_nt cdr3_aa
NA NA TRBJ2-1 TRBV27 TGTGCCAGCAGTTTCCGACAGTCCTCATACAATGAGCAGTTCTTC CASSFRQSSYNEQFF
TRBD1 NA TRBJ2-7 TRBV10-2 TGCGCCAGCCTTGGTCAGGGGGCGAGAGAGCAGTACTTC CASLGQGAREQYF
NA NA TRBJ2-1 TRBV2 TGTGCCCGCAGTGAGAGGAACAATGAGCAGTTCTTC CARSERNNEQFF
TRBD1 NA TRBJ1-2 TRBV2 TGTGCCAGCAAGATGAGGACAGGGGGTTTCTATGGCTACACCTTC CASKMRTGGFYGYTF
TRBD1 NA TRBJ2-1 TRBV2 TGTGCCAGCAGTGTCCCGGGACAGGGGGCGTGGGGGTCCTACAATGAGCAGTTCTTC CASSVPGQGAWGSYNEQFF
TRBD1 NA TRBJ1-2 TRBV2 TGTGCCAGCAGTGTTTCCGGGACAGGTCGGGGCCACTATGGCTACACCTTC CASSVSGTGRGHYGYTF
TRBD1 NA TRBJ2-7 TRBV11-2 TGTGCCAGCAGCCCGGGGACAGGCTCCTACGAGCAGTACTTC CASSPGTGSYEQYF
NA NA TRBJ1-1 TRBV9 TGTGCCAGCAGCGTTTTCGACAAGGACACTGAAGCTTTCTTT CASSVFDKDTEAFF
TRBD1 NA TRBJ1-4 TRBV30 TGTGCCTGGAATGGACAGGGAGGTCAAAAACTGTTTTTT CAWNGQGGQKLFF
NA NA TRBJ1-6 TRBV2 TGTGCCAGCGCCGGCAGAAATAATTCACCCCTCCACTTT CASAGRNNSPLHF
TRBD1 NA TRBJ2-1 TRBV2 TGTGCCAGCAGGGTGGGACAGGGTCCCTACAATGAGCAGTTCTTC CASRVGQGPYNEQFF
NA NA TRBJ1-1 TRBV6-5 TGTGCCAGCAGTTACTCGATGACGGCGAACACTGAAGCTTTCTTT CASSYSMTANTEAFF
NA NA TRBJ1-3 TRBV9 TGTGCCAGCAGCGTTAAGGGGCCCGAAACGCCCATATATTTT CASSVKGPETPIYF
NA NA TRBJ2-3 TRBV2 TGTGCCAGCAGCCGGATTTTTAGCACAGATACGCAGTATTTT CASSRIFSTDTQYF
NA NA TRBJ1-1 TRBV19 TGTGCCAGTACCTCCAGGGGTTGGGCTGAAGCTTTCTTT CASTSRGWAEAFF
NA NA TRBJ1-2 TRBV7-8 TGTGCCAGCAGTTACAGCCCGTCTAACTATGGCTACACCTTC CASSYSPSNYGYTF
TRBD1 NA TRBJ1-3 TRBV28 TGTGCCAGCAGTCCGATGGGAAGGGGACAGGGGGCTGGAAACACCATATATTTT CASSPMGRGQGAGNTIYF
TRBD1 NA TRBJ1-2 TRBV9 TGTGCCAGCAGCGTAGACTTACAGGGGGTCTATGGCTACACCTTC CASSVDLQGVYGYTF
NA NA TRBJ2-2 TRBV12-5 TGTGCTAGTGGTTTGGTACATGAGGGGTTCGGGGAGCTGTTTTTT CASGLVHEGFGELFF
NA NA TRBJ1-6 TRBV28 TGTGCCAACTCAGGGGATAATTCACCCCTCCACTTT CANSGDNSPLHF
NA NA TRBJ2-7 TRBV4-3 TGCGCCAGCAGCCAAGATGGCCAATACTACGAGCAGTACTTC CASSQDGQYYEQYF
NA once TRBJ1-4 TRBV2 TGTGCCAGCAAACCAGGAGCGGCAACTAATGAAAAACTGTTTTTT CASKPGAATNEKLFF
NA NA TRBJ1-1 TRBV2 TGTGCCAGCAGTGAATTAGTCGGGGATACTGAAGCTTTCTTT CASSELVGDTEAFF
NA NA TRBJ2-4 TRBV30 TGTGCCTGGAGTGCAGGGCAGATGATAAACATTCAGTACTTC CAWSAGQMINIQYF